Below are 14 T cell receptor beta chains sequenced from a single sample in a study of T cells in Graves' hyperthyroidism and ophthalmopathy. TCR beta CDR3 region amplification was performed from RNA transcripts. The TCR CDR3 was amplified in a first-round RT-PCR using the HTBI primer set. TCRdb ran MiXCR on the multiplex PCR reads and lists one entry per CDR3 protein. This sample has about 770,000 distinct CDR3 sequences; around a sixth occur once, and the top ten carry about a sixth. The sequencing sample was made of blood. The receptors originated from a woman aged 50 to 60 with Graves' hyperthyroidism that later progressed to Graves' ophthalmopathy.

V usage is TRBV27 and J usage is TRBJ1-1; 7 nucleotides agree with TRBD1. This CDR3 region has 15 residues. V was pared by 3 bases and J by 3 bases, with 7 bases of the junction left unmatched. From germline, CDR1 is MNHEY and CDR2 SMNVEV (reference sequence). The CDR3 protein is CASSLSSRGDTEAFF. Written as DNA, the CDR3 is TGTGCCAGCAGTTTGTCGTCCAGGGGGGACACTGAAGCTTTCTTT.

The J gene is TRBJ2-1, the V gene TRBV4-1; D remains unclear. Germline V gives CDR1 MGHRA, CDR2 YSYEKL. V dropped 0 bases and J dropped 1 base, with 10 bases sitting between them. This CDR3 comprises 16 residues. As DNA, the CDR3 is TGCGCCAGCAGCCAAGATTTGGCGAATTCCTACAATGAGCAGTTCTTC. Its protein product is CASSQDLANSYNEQFF.

The rearrangement links TRBV30 to TRBJ1-6, with D possibly TRBD1 on 6 matching bases. The CDR3 covers 15 residues. The germline V gene has CDR1 GTSNPN and CDR2 SVGIG (reference sequence). V shed 4 bases and J shed 2 bases, with 12 bases lying between them. CDR3 nucleotides: TGTGCCTGGACCAAGGGGGGCACCTATAATTCACCCCTCCACTTT. It specifies CAWTKGGTYNSPLHF.

The chain employs TRBV5-1 and TRBJ1-4; unclear D gene. Germline V gene data show CDR1 as SGHRS and CDR2 as YFSETQ. This CDR3 contains 13 residues. V was clipped by 4 bases and J by 7 bases, with 11 bases between them. This CDR3 reads CASSPPAVEKLFF. Written as DNA, the CDR3 is TGCGCCAGCAGCCCACCGGCGGTTGAAAAACTGTTTTTT.

The chain recombines TRBV27 with TRBJ1-2; no firm D call. The CDR3 covers 16 residues. The V end lost 5 bases, the J end lost 8 bases, and 24 bases lay between the germline ends. Germline CDR1 MNHEY, CDR2 SMNVEV (reference sequence). The CDR3 is CASSPSPGGWGWGYTF. CDR3 bases: TGTGCCAGCAGTCCCTCGCCGGGTGGATGGGGTTGGGGCTACACCTTC.

This clonotype has ten or more counts. V usage is TRBV6-2 or TRBV6-3 and J usage is TRBJ1-1, with a weak D call TRBD1 (5 bases). V gave up 2 bases and J gave up 3 bases, with 13 bases separating them. CDR3 length equals 15 residues. The V gene's germline CDR1 is MNHEY and CDR2 SVGEGT. The DNA of the CDR3 is TGTGCCAGCAGTTACGGGGACGTGGGATACACTGAAGCTTTCTTT. It translates to CASSYGDVGYTEAFF.

This clonotype occurred a few times. The rearrangement links TRBV20-1 to TRBJ1-2; possibly TRBD1 for D (5 bases). Germline V lookup: CDR1 DFQATT, CDR2 SNEGSKA (reference sequence). This CDR3 has 14 amino acids. Trimming shortened V by 3 bases and J by 1 base, and 12 bases separated the two germline ends. CDR3 residues: CSARPDSSNYGYTF. DNA for the CDR3: TGCAGTGCTAGGCCCGACAGTAGTAACTATGGCTACACCTTC.

This clonotype was seen a few times. This chain links TRBV6-6 with TRBJ2-7; D remains ambiguous. CDR1 and CDR2 from the germline V gene are MNHNY and SVGAGI (reference sequence). Trimming stripped 0 bases from V and 3 bases from J, with 9 bases between. The CDR3 spans 14 residues. In DNA form, the CDR3 reads TGTGCCAGCAGTTACTCGCCAGGAGACTACGAGCAGTACTTC. Translation gives CASSYSPGDYEQYF.

The CDR3 reads CASSYTAVANYGYTF. CDR3 coding DNA: TGTGCCAGCAGTTATACGGCGGTGGCTAACTATGGCTACACCTTC. The chain employs TRBV12-3 or TRBV12-4 and TRBJ1-2; D call uncertain. The CDR3 runs to 15 residues. Between the trimmed V and J ends, which lost 4 bases and 0 bases, there was a span of 12 bases.

A remark on this clonotype: This may arise from a read error, as a much more abundant clone is one base away. The chain employs TRBV20-1 and TRBJ2-5, with 7 bases identical to TRBD1. The germline V gene has CDR1 DFQATT and CDR2 SNEGSKA (reference sequence). V lost 3 bases, J lost 3 bases, and 7 bases stayed unmatched. The length of the CDR3 is 14 residues. The CDR3 protein is CSASSDREKETQYF. The CDR3 DNA reads TGCAGTGCTAGTTCCGACAGGGAGAAAGAGACCCAGTACTTC.

As regards this clonotype: This may arise from a read error, as a much more abundant clone is one base away. The CDR3 region has the DNA TGTGCCAGCAGGCCATACGGACAGGTGATAAGGACAGATATGCAGTATTTT. Its translation: CASRPYGQVIRTDMQYF. The rearrangement joins TRBV6-2 or TRBV6-3 to TRBJ2-3; the match to TRBD1 covers 7 bases. Germline V gives CDR1 MNHEY, CDR2 SVGEGT. The length of the CDR3 is 17 residues.

The genes are TRBV7-9 and TRBJ2-1, with D hard to call. This CDR3 spans 14 amino acids. Germline V gives CDR1 SEHNR, CDR2 FQNEAQ (reference sequence). The V end was cut by 6 bases, the J end by 1 base, with 10 bases between. CDR3 residues: CASRLSSSYNEQFF. The CDR3 region has the DNA TGTGCCAGCAGGCTTTCGAGTTCCTACAATGAGCAGTTCTTC.

Only a few counts were recorded for this clonotype. The chain couples TRBV14 to TRBJ1-2; D might be TRBD1 (5 bases). Trimming removed 4 bases from V and 6 bases from J, with 15 bases in between. CDR3 size: 14 residues. The V gene's germline CDR1 is SGHDN and CDR2 FVKESK. The CDR3 here is CASSPRLGGDGYTF. The CDR3 DNA reads as TGTGCCAGCAGCCCTCGGTTGGGGGGAGATGGCTACACCTTC. Full variable domain (outside the CDR3, taken from reference TRBV14 and TRBJ1-2): EAGVTQFPSHSVIEKGQTVTLRCDPISGHDNLYWYRRVMGKEIKFLLHFVKESKQDESGMPNNRFLAERTGGTYSTLKVQPAELEDSGVYFCASSPRLGGDGYTFGSGTRLTVV.

In its sample, this clonotype was seen a few times. The chain uses TRBV30 and TRBJ2-7; D remains unclear. Trimming left V 4 bases short and J 7 bases short, with 17 bases between. This CDR3 has 13 residues. The germline V gene has CDR1 GTSNPN and CDR2 SVGIG (reference sequence). The CDR3: CAWTYGPRGEQYF. For the CDR3, the DNA is TGTGCCTGGACCTACGGGCCTCGTGGAGAGCAGTACTTC.